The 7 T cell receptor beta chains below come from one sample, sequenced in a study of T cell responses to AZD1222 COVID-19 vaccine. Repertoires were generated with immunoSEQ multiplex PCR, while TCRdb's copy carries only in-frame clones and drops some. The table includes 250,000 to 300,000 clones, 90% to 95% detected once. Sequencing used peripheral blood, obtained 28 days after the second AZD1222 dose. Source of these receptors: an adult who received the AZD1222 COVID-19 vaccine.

DNA for the CDR3: TGTGCCAGCAGCTCCGGGACAGGGGAGGGAGAGACCCAGTACTTC. The encoded protein is CASSSGTGEGETQYF. The chain couples TRBV11-3 to TRBJ2-5; TRBD1 matches 10 bases. With V trimmed by 4 bases and J by 4 bases, 6 bases remained unmatched. The CDR3 length is 15 residues. Germline V gene data show CDR1 as SGHNT and CDR2 as YENEEA.

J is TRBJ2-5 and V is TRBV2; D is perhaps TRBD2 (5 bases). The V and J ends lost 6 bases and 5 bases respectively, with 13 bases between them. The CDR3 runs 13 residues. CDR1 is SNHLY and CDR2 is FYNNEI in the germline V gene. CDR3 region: CASRRNPGETQYF. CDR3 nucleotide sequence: TGTGCCAGCAGGAGAAATCCGGGGGAGACCCAGTACTTC.

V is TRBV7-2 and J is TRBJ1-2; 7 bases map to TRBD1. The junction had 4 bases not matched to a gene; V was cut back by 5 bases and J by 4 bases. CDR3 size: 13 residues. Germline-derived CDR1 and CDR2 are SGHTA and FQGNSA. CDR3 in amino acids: CASSRQGIYGYTF. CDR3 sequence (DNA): TGTGCCAGCAGCCGACAGGGTATCTATGGCTACACCTTC.

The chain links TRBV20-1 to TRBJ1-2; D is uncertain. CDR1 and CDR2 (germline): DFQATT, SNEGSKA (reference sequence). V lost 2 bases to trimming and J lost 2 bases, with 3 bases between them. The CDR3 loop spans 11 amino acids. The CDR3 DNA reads TGCAGTGCTAGATTCAACTATGGCTACACCTTC. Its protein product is CSARFNYGYTF.

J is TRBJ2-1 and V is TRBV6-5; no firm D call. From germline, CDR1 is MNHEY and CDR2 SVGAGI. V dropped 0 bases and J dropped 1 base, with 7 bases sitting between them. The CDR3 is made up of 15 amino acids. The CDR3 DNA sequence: TGTGCCAGCAGTTACTCGATTGGTTCCTACAATGAGCAGTTCTTC. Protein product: CASSYSIGSYNEQFF.

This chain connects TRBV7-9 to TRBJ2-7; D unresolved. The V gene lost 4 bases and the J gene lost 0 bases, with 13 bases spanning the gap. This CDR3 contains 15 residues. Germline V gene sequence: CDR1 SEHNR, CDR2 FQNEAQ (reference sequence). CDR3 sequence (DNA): TGTGCCAGCAGCTCGGTGGCGGCCCGCTCCTACGAGCAGTACTTC. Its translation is CASSSVAARSYEQYF.

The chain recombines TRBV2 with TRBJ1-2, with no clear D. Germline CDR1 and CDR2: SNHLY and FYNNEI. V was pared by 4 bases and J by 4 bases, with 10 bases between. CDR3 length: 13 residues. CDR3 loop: CASSAGPRYGYTF. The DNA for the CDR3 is TGTGCCAGCAGTGCCGGACCTCGCTATGGCTACACCTTC.